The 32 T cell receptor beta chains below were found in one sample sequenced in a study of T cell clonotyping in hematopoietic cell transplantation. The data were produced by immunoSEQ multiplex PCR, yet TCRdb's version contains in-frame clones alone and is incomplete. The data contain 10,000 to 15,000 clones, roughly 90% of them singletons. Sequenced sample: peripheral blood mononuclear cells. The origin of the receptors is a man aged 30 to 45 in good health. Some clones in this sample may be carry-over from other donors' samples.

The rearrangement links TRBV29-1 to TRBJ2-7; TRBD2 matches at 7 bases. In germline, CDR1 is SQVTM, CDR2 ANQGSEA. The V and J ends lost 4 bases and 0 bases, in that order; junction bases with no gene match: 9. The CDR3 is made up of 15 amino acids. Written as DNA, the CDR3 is TGCAGCGTTGGCCCCTCCCGCGGGAGCTCCTACGAGCAGTACTTC. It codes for CSVGPSRGSSYEQYF.

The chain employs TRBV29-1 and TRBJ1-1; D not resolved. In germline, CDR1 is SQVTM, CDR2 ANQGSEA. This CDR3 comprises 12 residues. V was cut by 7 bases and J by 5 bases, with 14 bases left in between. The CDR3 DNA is TGCAGCGCCGAACGGGGTCGAACTGAAGCTTTCTTT. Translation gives CSAERGRTEAFF.

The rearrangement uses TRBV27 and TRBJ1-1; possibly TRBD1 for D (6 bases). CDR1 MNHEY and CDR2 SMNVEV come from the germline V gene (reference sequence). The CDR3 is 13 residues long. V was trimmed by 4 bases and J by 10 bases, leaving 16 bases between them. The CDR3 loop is CASSSLGGRGAFF. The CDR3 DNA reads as TGTGCCAGCAGTTCCCTTGGGGGCAGGGGAGCTTTCTTT.

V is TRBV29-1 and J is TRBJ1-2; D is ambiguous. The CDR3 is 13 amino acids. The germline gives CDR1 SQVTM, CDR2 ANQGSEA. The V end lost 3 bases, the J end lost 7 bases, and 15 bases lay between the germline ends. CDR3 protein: CSVDSSGSGGYTF. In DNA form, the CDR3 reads TGCAGCGTTGACTCTAGTGGGAGCGGTGGCTACACCTTC.

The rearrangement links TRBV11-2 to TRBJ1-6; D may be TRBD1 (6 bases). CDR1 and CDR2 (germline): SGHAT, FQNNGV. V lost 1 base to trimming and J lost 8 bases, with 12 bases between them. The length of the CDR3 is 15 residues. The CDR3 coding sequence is TGTGCCAGCAGCTTAGGAGGACAGACCTATTCACCCCTCCACTTT. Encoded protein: CASSLGGQTYSPLHF.

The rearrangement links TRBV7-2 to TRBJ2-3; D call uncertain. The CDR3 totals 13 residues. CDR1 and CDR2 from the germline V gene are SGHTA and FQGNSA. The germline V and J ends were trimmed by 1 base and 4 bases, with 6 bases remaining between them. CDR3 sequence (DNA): TGTGCCAGCAGCTTAGATCAACCAGATACGCAGTATTTT. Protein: CASSLDQPDTQYF. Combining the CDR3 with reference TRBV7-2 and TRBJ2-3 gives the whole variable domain GAGVSQSPSNKVTEKGKDVELRCDPISGHTALYWYRQSLGQGLEFLIYFQGNSAPDKSGLPSDRFSAERTGGSVSTLTIQRTQQEDSAVYLCASSLDQPDTQYFGPGTRLTVL.

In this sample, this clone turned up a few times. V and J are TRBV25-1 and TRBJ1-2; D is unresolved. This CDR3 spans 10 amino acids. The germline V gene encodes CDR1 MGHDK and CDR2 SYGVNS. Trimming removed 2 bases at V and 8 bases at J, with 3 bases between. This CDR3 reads CASSEGGYTF. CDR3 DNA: TGTGCCAGCAGTGAAGGGGGCTACACCTTC.

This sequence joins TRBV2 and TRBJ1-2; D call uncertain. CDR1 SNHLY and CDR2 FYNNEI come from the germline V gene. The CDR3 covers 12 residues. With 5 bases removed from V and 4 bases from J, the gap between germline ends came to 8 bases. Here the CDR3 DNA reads TGTGCCAGCAGTACAGAAATCTATGGCTACACCTTC. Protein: CASSTEIYGYTF.

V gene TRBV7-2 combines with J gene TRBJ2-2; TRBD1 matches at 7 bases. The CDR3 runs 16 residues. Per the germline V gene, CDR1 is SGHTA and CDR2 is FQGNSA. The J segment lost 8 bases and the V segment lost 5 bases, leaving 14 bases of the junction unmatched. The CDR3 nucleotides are TGTGCCAGCAGCCCCCCTCGACAGGGTGTGATGGGGGAGCTGTTTTTT. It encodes CASSPPRQGVMGELFF.

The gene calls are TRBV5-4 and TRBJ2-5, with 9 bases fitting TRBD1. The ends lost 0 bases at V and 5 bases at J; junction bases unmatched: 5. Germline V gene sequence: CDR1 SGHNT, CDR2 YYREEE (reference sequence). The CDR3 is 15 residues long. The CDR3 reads CASSLAGTGYETQYF. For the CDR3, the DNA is TGTGCCAGCAGCTTGGCCGGGACAGGGTATGAGACCCAGTACTTC.

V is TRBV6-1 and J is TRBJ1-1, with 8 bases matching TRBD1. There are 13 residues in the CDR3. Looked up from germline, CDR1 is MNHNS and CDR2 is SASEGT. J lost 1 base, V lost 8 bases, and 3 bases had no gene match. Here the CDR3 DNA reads TGTGCCAGCTCGACAGGGGAGAACACTGAAGCTTTCTTT. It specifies CASSTGENTEAFF.

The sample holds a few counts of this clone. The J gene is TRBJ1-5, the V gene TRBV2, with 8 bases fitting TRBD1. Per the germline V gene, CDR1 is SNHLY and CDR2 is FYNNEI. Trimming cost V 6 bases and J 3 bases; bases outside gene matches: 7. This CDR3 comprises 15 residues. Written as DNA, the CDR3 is TGTGCCAGCAGCGTCGACAGGGGTAACAATCAGCCCCAGCATTTT. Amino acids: CASSVDRGNNQPQHF.

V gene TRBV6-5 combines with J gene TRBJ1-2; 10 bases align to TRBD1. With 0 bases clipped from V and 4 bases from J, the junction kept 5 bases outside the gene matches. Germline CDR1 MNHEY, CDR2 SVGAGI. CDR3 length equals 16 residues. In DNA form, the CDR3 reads TGTGCCAGCAGTTACTCACGGACAGGGGGTCTCTATGGCTACACCTTC. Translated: CASSYSRTGGLYGYTF.

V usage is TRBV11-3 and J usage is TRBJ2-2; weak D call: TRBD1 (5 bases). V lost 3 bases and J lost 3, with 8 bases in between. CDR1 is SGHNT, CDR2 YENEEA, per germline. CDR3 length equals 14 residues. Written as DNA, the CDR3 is TGTGCCAGCAGCTTTATCAGGGACACCGGGGAGCTGTTTTTT. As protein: CASSFIRDTGELFF.

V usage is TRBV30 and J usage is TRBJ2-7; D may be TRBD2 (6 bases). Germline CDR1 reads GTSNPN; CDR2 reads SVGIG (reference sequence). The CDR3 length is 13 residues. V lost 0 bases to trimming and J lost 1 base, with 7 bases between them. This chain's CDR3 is CAWSVGRSYEQYF. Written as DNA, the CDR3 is TGTGCCTGGAGTGTCGGGAGATCCTACGAGCAGTACTTC.

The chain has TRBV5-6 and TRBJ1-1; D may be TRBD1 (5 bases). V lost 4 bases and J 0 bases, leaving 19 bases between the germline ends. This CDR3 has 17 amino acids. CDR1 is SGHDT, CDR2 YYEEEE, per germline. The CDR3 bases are TGTGCCAGCAGCCAGCCGGGACGCAAGATTCTGAACACTGAAGCTTTCTTT. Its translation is CASSQPGRKILNTEAFF.

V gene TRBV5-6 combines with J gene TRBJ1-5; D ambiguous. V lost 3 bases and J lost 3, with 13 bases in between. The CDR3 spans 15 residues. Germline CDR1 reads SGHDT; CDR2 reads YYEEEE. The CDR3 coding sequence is TGTGCCAGCAGCTCCTCGGACCGTAACAATCAGCCCCAGCATTTT. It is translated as CASSSSDRNNQPQHF. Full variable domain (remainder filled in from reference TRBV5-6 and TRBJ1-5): DAGVTQSPTHLIKTRGQQVTLRCSPKSGHDTVSWYQQALGQGPQFIFQYYEEEERQRGNFPDRFSGHQFPNYSSELNVNALLLGDSALYLCASSSSDRNNQPQHFGDGTRLSIL.

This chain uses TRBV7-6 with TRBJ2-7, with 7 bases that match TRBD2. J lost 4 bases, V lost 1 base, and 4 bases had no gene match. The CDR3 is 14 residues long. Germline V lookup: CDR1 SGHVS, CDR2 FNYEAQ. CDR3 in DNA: TGTGCCAGCAGCTTAGGGGAGGGCCAATACGAGCAGTACTTC. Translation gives CASSLGEGQYEQYF.

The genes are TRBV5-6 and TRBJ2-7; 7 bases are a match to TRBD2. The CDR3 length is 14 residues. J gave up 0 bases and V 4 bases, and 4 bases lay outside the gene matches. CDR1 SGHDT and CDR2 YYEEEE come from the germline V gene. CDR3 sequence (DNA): TGTGCCAGCAGCGTAAGCGGGATCTCCTACGAGCAGTACTTC. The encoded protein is CASSVSGISYEQYF.

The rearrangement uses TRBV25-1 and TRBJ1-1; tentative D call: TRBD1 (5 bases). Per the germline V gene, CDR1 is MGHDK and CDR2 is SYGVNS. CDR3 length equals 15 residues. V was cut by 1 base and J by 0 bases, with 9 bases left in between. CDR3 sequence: CASSELGAMNTEAFF. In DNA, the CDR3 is TGTGCCAGCAGTGAATTAGGGGCTATGAACACTGAAGCTTTCTTT.

In DNA form, the CDR3 reads TGTGCCTGGAGCGTGTCCAAACAGGGTGAAGCTTTCTTT. Protein product: CAWSVSKQGEAFF. J is TRBJ1-1 and V is TRBV30, with a possible D match to TRBD1 (6 bases). The germline V gene encodes CDR1 GTSNPN and CDR2 SVGIG (reference sequence). This CDR3 is 13 amino acids long. V lost 3 bases, J lost 7 bases, and 15 bases lay in between.

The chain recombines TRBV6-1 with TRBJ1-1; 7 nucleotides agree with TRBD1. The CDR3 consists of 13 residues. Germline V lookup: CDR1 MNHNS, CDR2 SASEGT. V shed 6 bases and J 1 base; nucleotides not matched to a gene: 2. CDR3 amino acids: CASRGQENTEAFF. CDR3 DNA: TGTGCCAGCAGAGGACAGGAGAACACTGAAGCTTTCTTT.

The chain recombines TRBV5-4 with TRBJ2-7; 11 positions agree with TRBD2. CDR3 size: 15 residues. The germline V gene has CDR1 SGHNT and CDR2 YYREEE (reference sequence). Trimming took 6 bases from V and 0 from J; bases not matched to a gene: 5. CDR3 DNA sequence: TGTGCCAGCAAGCCGGGACTAGCGGCCTCCTACGAGCAGTACTTC. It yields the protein CASKPGLAASYEQYF.

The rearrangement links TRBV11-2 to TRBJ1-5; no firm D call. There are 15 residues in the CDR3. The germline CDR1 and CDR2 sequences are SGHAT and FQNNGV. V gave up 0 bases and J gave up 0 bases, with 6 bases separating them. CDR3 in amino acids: CASSLDGDSNQPQHF. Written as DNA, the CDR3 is TGTGCCAGCAGCTTAGATGGGGATAGCAATCAGCCCCAGCATTTT.

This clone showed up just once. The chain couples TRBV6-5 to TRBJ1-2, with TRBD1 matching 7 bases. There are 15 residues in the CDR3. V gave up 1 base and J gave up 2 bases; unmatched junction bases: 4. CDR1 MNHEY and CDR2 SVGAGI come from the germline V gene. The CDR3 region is CASSYWGDRNYGYTF. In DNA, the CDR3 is TGTGCCAGCAGTTACTGGGGGGACAGAAACTATGGCTACACCTTC.

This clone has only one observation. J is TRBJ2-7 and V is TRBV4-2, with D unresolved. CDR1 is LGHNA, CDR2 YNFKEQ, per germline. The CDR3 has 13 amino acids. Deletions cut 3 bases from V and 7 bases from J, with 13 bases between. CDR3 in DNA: TGTGCCAGCAGCCAGGACCGAGGCTTAGAGCAGTACTTC. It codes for CASSQDRGLEQYF.

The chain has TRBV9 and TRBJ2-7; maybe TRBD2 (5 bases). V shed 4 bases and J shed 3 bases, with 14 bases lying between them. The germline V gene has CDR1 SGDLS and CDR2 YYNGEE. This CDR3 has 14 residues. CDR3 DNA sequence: TGTGCCAGCAGCCCCCAAGGGAGTCTCTACGAGCAGTACTTC. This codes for CASSPQGSLYEQYF.

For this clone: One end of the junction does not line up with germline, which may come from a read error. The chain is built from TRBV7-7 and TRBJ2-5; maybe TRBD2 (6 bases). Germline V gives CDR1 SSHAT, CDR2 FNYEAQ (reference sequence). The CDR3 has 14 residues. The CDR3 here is CASSAASAKETQYF. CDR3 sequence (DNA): TGTGCTAGCAGTGCCGCTAGCGCGAAAGAGACCCAGTACTTC.

CDR3 DNA sequence: TGTGCCTGGAGTGCTGGACAGGCCTTTAATTCACCCCTCCACTTT. This codes for CAWSAGQAFNSPLHF. J is TRBJ1-6 and V is TRBV30, with 7 bases lining up with TRBD1. The CDR3 is made up of 15 amino acids. Germline CDR1 reads GTSNPN; CDR2 reads SVGIG (reference sequence). V shed 1 base and J 6 bases; nucleotides not matched to a gene: 6.

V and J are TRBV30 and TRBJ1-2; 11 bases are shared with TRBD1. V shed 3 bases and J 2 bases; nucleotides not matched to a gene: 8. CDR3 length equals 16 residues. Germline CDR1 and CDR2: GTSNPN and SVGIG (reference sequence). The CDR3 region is CAWSKGGTGGNYGYTF. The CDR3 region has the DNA TGTGCCTGGAGCAAAGGAGGGACAGGGGGGAACTATGGCTACACCTTC.

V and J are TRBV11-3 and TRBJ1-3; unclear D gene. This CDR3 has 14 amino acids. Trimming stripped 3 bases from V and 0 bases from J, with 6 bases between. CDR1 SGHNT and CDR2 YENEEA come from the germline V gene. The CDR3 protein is CASSLGSSGNTIYF. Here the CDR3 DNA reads TGTGCCAGCAGCTTGGGGAGCTCTGGAAACACCATATATTTT.

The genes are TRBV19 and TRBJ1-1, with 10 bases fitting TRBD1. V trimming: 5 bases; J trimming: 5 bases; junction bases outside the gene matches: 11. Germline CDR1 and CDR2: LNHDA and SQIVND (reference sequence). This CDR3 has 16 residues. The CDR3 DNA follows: TGTGCCAGTAGTTCCCCTAGGACAGGGGGAAGGACTGAAGCTTTCTTT. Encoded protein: CASSSPRTGGRTEAFF.